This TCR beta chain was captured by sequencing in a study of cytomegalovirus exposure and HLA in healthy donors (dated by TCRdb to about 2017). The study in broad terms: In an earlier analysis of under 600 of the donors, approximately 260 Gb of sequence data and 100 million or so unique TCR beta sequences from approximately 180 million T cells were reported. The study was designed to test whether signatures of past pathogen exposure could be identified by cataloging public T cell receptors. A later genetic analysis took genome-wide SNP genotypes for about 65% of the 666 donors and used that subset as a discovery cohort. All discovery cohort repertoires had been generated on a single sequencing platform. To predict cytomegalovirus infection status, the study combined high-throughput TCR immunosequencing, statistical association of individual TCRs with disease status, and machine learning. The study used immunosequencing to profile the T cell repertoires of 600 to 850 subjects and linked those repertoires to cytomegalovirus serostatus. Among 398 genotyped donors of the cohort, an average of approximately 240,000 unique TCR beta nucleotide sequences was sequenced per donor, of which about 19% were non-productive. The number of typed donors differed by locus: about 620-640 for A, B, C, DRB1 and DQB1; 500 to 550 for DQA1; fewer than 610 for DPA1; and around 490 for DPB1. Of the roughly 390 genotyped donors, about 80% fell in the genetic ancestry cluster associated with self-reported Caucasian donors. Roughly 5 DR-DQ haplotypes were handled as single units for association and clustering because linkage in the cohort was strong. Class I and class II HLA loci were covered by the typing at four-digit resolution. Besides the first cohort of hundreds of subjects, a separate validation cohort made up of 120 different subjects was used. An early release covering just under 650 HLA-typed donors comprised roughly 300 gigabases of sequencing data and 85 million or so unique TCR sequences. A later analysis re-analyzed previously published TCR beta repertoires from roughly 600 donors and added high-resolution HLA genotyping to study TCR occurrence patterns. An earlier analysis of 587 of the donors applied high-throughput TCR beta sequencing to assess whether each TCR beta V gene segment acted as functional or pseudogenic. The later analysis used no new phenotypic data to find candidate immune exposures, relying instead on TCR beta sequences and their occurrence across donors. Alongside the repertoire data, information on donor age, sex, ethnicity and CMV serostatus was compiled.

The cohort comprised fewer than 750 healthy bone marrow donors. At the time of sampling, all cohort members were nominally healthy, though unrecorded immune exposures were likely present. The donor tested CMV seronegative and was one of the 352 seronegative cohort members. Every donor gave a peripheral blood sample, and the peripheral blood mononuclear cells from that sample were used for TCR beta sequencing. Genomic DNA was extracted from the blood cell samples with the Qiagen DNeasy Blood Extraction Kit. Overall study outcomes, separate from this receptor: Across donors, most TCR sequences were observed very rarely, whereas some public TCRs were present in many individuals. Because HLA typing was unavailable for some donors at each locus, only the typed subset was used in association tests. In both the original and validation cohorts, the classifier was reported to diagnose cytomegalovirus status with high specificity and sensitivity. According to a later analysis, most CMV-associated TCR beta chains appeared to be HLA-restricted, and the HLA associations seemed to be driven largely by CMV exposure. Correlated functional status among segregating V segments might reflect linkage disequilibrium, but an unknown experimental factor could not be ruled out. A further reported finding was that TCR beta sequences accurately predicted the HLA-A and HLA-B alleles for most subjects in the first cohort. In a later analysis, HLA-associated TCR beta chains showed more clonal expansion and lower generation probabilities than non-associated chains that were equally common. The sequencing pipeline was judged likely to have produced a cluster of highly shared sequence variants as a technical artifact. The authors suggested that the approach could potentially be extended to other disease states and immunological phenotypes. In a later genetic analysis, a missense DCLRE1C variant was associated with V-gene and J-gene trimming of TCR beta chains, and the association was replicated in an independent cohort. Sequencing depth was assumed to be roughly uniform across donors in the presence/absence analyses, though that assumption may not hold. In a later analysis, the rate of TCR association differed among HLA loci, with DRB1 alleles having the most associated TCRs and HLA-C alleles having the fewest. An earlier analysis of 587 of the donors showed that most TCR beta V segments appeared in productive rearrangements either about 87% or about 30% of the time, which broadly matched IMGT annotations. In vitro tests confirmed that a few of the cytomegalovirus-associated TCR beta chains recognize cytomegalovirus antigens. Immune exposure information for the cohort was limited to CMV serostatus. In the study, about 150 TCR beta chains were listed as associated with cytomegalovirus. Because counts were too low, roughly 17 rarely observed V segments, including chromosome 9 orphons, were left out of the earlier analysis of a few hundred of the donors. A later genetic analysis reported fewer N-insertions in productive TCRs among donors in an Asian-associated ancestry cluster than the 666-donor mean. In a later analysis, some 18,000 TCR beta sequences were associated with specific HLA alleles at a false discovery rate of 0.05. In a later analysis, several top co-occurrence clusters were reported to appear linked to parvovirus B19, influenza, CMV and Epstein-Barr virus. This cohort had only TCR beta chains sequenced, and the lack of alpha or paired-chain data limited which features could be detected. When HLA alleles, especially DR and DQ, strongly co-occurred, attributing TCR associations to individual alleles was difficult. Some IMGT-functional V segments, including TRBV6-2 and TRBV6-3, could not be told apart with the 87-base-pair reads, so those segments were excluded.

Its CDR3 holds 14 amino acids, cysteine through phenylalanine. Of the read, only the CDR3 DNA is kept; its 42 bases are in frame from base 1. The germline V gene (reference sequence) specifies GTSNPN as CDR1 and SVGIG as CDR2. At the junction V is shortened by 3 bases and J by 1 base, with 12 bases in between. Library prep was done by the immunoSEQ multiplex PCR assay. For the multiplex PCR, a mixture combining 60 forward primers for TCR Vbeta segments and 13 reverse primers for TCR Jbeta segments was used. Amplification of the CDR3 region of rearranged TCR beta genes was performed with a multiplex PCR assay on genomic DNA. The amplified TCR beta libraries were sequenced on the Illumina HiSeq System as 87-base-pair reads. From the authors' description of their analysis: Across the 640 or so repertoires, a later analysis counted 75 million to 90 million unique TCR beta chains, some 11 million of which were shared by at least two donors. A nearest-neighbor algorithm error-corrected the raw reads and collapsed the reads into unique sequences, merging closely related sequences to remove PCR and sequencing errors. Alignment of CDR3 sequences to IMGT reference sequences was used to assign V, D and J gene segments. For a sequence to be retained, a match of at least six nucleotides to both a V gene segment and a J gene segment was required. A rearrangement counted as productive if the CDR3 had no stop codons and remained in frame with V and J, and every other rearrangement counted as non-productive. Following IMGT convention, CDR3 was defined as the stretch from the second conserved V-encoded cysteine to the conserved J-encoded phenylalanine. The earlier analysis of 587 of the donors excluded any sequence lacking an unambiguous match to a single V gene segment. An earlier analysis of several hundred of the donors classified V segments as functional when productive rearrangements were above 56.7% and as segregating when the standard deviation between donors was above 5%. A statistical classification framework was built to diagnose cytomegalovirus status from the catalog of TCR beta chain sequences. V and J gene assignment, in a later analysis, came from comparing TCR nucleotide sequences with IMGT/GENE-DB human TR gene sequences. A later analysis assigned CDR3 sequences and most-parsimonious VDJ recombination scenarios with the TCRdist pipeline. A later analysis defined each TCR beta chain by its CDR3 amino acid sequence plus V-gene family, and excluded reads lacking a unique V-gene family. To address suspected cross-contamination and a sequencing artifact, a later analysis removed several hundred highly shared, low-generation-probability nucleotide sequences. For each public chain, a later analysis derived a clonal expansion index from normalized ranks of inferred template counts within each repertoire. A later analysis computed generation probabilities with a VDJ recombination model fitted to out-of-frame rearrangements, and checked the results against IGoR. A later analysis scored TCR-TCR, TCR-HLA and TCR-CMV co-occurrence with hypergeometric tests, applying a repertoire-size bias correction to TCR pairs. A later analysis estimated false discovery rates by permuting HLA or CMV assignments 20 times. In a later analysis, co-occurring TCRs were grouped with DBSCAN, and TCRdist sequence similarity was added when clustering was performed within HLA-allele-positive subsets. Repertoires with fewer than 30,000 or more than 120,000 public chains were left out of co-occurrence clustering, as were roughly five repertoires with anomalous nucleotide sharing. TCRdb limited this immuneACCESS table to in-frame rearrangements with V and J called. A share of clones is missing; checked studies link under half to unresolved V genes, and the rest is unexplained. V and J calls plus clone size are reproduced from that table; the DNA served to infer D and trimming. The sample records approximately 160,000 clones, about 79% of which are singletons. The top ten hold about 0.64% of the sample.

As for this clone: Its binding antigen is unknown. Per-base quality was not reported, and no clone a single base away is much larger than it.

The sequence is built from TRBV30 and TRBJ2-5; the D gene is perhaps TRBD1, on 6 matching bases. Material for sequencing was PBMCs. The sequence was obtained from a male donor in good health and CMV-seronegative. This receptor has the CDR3 CAWSRQASQETQYF. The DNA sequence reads TGTGCCTGGAGCAGACAGGCCTCCCAAGAGACCCAGTACTTC.